Presented here are 29 T cell receptor beta chains from one specimen sequenced in a study of blood T cells in healthy people across ages (dated by TCRdb to the mid-2010s). Library preparation used 5' RACE. The run used an Illumina HiSeq 2500. The second PCR ran for roughly 7 to 11 cycles and used a J-beta primer mix along with a sample-barcoded 5' primer. TCRdb applied fastp at Q25 and MiXCR to the public reads, then kept only in-frame beta chains. Each record represents a unique CDR3 protein, reported with the most common genes and DNA among its rows. Recorded for this sample are about 1.8 million distinct CDR3 sequences; approximately 50% of them occurred a single time. Jointly, the top ten make up about 2.1% of the sample. The sequencing input was blood. The receptors stem from a woman in her thirties or forties in good health.

The chain joins TRBV27 to TRBJ2-3; TRBD1 matches 8 bases. The CDR3 sequence is 16 residues long. Germline CDR1 reads MNHEY; CDR2 reads SMNVEV (reference sequence). V trimming: 1 base; J trimming: 0 bases; junction bases outside the gene matches: 3. The DNA of the CDR3 is TGTGCCAGCAGTTTATTACAGGGGGTTAGCACAGATACGCAGTATTTT. As protein: CASSLLQGVSTDTQYF.

The V call is TRBV2, the J call TRBJ1-1, with 7 nucleotides matching TRBD1. The CDR3 loop spans 13 amino acids. The germline V gene encodes CDR1 SNHLY and CDR2 FYNNEI. Trimming took 6 bases from V and 3 from J; bases not matched to a gene: 4. The CDR3 sequence: CASSAGTDTEAFF. For the CDR3, the DNA is TGTGCCAGCAGCGCCGGGACAGACACTGAAGCTTTCTTT.

This chain connects TRBV6-1 to TRBJ1-6, with D perhaps matching TRBD1 (5 bases). The CDR3 has 13 amino acids. Trimming shortened V by 6 bases and J by 7 bases, and 10 bases separated the two germline ends. The germline V gene has CDR1 MNHNS and CDR2 SASEGT. CDR3 sequence: CASRAGVNSPLHF. The CDR3 DNA sequence: TGTGCCAGCAGGGCGGGGGTGAATTCACCCCTCCACTTT.

The CDR3 protein is CSARDSGRVNSPLHF. CDR3 in DNA: TGCAGTGCTAGAGATTCAGGCAGGGTAAATTCACCCCTCCACTTT. The chain links TRBV20-1 to TRBJ1-6; maybe TRBD1 (5 bases). V shed 0 bases and J shed 7 bases, with 13 bases lying between them. CDR3 length: 15 amino acids. Germline V gene lookup returns CDR1 DFQATT and CDR2 SNEGSKA (reference sequence).

The table lists this clonotype with a few counts. The V gene is TRBV12-3 or TRBV12-4, the J gene TRBJ2-3, with 8 bases fitting TRBD1. This CDR3 has 15 amino acids. V was clipped by 7 bases and J by 2 bases; unmatched bases: 8. For the CDR3, the DNA is TGTGCCAGCAAAAGGGACAGGACATACACAGATACGCAGTATTTT. Translation gives CASKRDRTYTDTQYF.

A few counts support this clonotype. The chain carries TRBV12-3 or TRBV12-4 and TRBJ2-7, with a tentative D call TRBD2 (6 bases). This CDR3 is built from 15 residues. V was clipped by 6 bases and J by 3 bases, with 18 bases between them. This CDR3 is CASSLGGRGGYEQYF. CDR3 sequence (DNA): TGTGCCAGCAGCCTCGGGGGACGGGGTGGCTACGAGCAGTACTTC.

The rearrangement joins TRBV12-1 to TRBJ1-5; the table's TRBD1 call for D was not verified on the DNA. TRBV12-1 is classified as a pseudogene. The CDR3 is 16 amino acids. CDR3 sequence reads: CASSSRRIEDNQPQHF. The CDR3 coding sequence is TGTGCCAGCAGCTCCCGGAGGATAGAAGACAATCAGCCCCAGCATTTT.

V and J are TRBV6-5 and TRBJ2-1; TRBD2 aligns across 10 bases. The CDR3 contains 15 residues. V shed 6 bases, J shed 4 bases, and the junction held 6 bases outside the gene matches. Per germline, CDR1 MNHEY and CDR2 SVGAGI. CDR3 protein: CASSGTTSGYNEQFF. CDR3 bases: TGTGCCAGCAGCGGTACGACTAGCGGGTACAATGAGCAGTTCTTC.

J is TRBJ2-2 and V is TRBV4-2; 8 bases line up with TRBD1. Per germline, CDR1 LGHNA and CDR2 YNFKEQ. V trimming: 2 bases; J trimming: 2 bases; junction bases outside the gene matches: 4. This CDR3 is built from 16 residues. The CDR3, as DNA: TGTGCCAGCAGCCAAAAAGGACAGGGAAACACCGGGGAGCTGTTTTTT. Encoded protein: CASSQKGQGNTGELFF.

The chain has TRBV27 and TRBJ2-7, with 8 nucleotides matching TRBD1. The CDR3 extends over 15 amino acids. In germline, CDR1 is MNHEY, CDR2 SMNVEV (reference sequence). V was pared by 5 bases and J by 1 base, with 7 bases of the junction left unmatched. The chain's CDR3 is CASSAKTGASYEQYF. The CDR3 region has the DNA TGTGCCAGCAGTGCTAAGACAGGGGCTTCCTACGAGCAGTACTTC.

This clonotype was detected a few times. The chain combines TRBV10-3 with TRBJ2-3; 10 bases are shared with TRBD2. Germline values: CDR1 ENHRY, CDR2 SYGVKD. The CDR3 is 17 residues long. Trimming took 2 bases from V and 5 from J; bases not matched to a gene: 10. The CDR3 nucleotides are TGTGCCATCAGTGAGCCGATAACTAGCGGGGAGGTAGATACGCAGTATTTT. Its translation is CAISEPITSGEVDTQYF.

To note about this clonotype: An end of the junction does not agree with germline; a read error may underlie this. The rearrangement links TRBV12-3 or TRBV12-4 to TRBJ2-1; TRBD1 matches at 7 bases. CDR3 size: 13 residues. The CDR3 reads CAISVGGHNEQFF. In DNA, the CDR3 is TGTGCCATCAGTGTAGGGGGCCATAATGAGCAGTTCTTC.

The chain links TRBV4-3 to TRBJ2-5; D perhaps matches TRBD1 (6 bases). This CDR3 region has 15 residues. V was pared by 0 bases and J by 2 bases, with 10 bases between. The germline V gene encodes CDR1 LGHNA and CDR2 YSLEER. The CDR3 loop reads CASSQEDRVQETQYF. The CDR3 region has the DNA TGCGCCAGCAGCCAAGAGGACAGAGTACAAGAGACCCAGTACTTC.

This clonotype was seen only a few times. This chain connects TRBV12-3 or TRBV12-4 to TRBJ2-3; D uncertain. Trimming removed 6 bases from V and 5 bases from J, with 9 bases in between. This CDR3 has 12 amino acids. DNA for the CDR3: TGTGCCAGCAGACTAAGGCTAGATACGCAGTATTTT. Amino acid sequence: CASRLRLDTQYF.

The chain has TRBV11-2 and TRBJ2-1; D might be TRBD2 (5 bases). Deletions cut 0 bases from V and 6 bases from J, with 12 bases between. CDR3 length equals 15 residues. Germline CDR1 reads SGHAT; CDR2 reads FQNNGV. The CDR3, as DNA: TGTGCCAGCAGCTTAGATCCGGGGAACCTCAATGAGCAGTTCTTC. Its translation is CASSLDPGNLNEQFF.

V usage is TRBV20-1 and J usage is TRBJ2-1, with D maybe TRBD2 (6 bases). The CDR3 has 14 residues. Trimming removed 5 bases at V and 3 bases at J, with 14 bases between. In germline, CDR1 is DFQATT, CDR2 SNEGSKA (reference sequence). CDR3 in amino acids: CSAASRGLYNEQFF. DNA for the CDR3: TGCAGTGCTGCCTCGCGGGGCCTCTACAATGAGCAGTTCTTC.

In the case of this clonotype: At one boundary the junction diverges from the germline segment, which might be a read error. The chain couples TRBV24-1 to TRBJ2-5; tentatively, D is TRBD1 or TRBD2 (5 bases each). The CDR3 sequence is 16 residues long. Per the germline V gene, CDR1 is KGHDR and CDR2 is SFDVKD. The CDR3 DNA sequence: TGTGCCACCGGTGACGCCCACGGGGCCCCAGGGGAGACCCAGTACTTC. The encoded protein is CATGDAHGAPGETQYF.

The chain is built from TRBV24-1 and TRBJ1-2, with D possibly matching TRBD1 (5 bases). Germline V gene sequence: CDR1 KGHDR, CDR2 SFDVKD. The CDR3 runs to 14 residues. The germline V and J ends were trimmed by 5 bases and 7 bases, with 16 bases remaining between them. As DNA, the CDR3 is TGTGCCACCAGTGCCGCCGGGACCGGGCTTGGCTACACCTTC. This gives the protein CATSAAGTGLGYTF.

The chain couples TRBV7-6 to TRBJ2-5; 8 bases fit TRBD1. After removal of 2 bases from V and 4 bases from J, the junction contained 15 bases not matched to a gene. The CDR3 totals 18 residues. Germline lookup yields CDR1 SGHVS and CDR2 FNYEAQ. CDR3 region: CASSLLFRSTGGRETQYF. The CDR3 coding sequence is TGTGCCAGCAGCTTACTTTTTCGTAGTACAGGGGGTAGAGAGACCCAGTACTTC.

The chain is built from TRBV5-1 and TRBJ2-5, with TRBD2 matching 8 bases. Germline-derived CDR1 and CDR2 are SGHRS and YFSETQ. This CDR3 spans 13 amino acids. J lost 10 bases, V lost 0 bases, and 5 bases had no gene match. The CDR3 DNA sequence: TGCGCCAGCAGCTTGGCAGCGGGGGATTACCAGTACTTC. This codes for CASSLAAGDYQYF.

V gene TRBV6-2 or TRBV6-3 combines with J gene TRBJ2-7; D not certain. The J call may be mistaken, given a closer DNA end match to TRBJ2-5. The CDR3 covers 11 residues. Per the germline V gene, CDR1 is MNHEY and CDR2 is SVGEGT. The CDR3 sequence: CASISRETQYF. The CDR3 nucleotides read TGTGCCAGCATCTCAAGGGAGACCCAGTACTTC.

This clonotype appeared a few times. This rearrangement joins TRBV13 to TRBJ2-7; 7 nucleotides match TRBD2. Trimming removed 0 bases from V and 2 bases from J; junction bases left unmatched: 4. This CDR3 has 15 amino acids. Germline CDR1 PRHDT, CDR2 FYEKMQ (reference sequence). CDR3 sequence reads: CASSLGSGVTYEQYF. CDR3 sequence (DNA): TGTGCCAGCAGCTTAGGCAGCGGGGTCACCTACGAGCAGTACTTC.

The chain is built from TRBV7-9 and TRBJ1-4, with TRBD1 as a possible D gene (5 bases). The germline V and J ends were trimmed by 5 bases and 8 bases, with 15 bases remaining between them. Germline-derived CDR1 and CDR2 are SEHNR and FQNEAQ (reference sequence). The CDR3 covers 14 residues. The CDR3 sequence: CASSERDGDEKLFF. The CDR3, as DNA: TGTGCCAGCAGCGAGCGGGACGGGGACGAAAAACTGTTTTTT.

The genes are TRBV12-3 or TRBV12-4 and TRBJ2-3; a weak D match, TRBD1 (6 bases). V lost 3 bases to trimming and J lost 1 base, with 14 bases between them. The CDR3 runs 16 residues. CDR3 nucleotide sequence: TGTGCCAGCAGTTTGATGATGACAGGTCGCACAGATACGCAGTATTTT. The encoded protein is CASSLMMTGRTDTQYF.

The rearrangement uses TRBV7-9 and TRBJ2-3, with TRBD2 identical over 7 bases. V shed 1 base, J shed 0 bases, and the junction held 10 bases outside the gene matches. Germline V gene lookup returns CDR1 SEHNR and CDR2 FQNEAQ (reference sequence). The CDR3 length is 18 residues. CDR3 sequence: CASSLGASGGPSTDTQYF. CDR3 nucleotides: TGTGCCAGCAGCTTAGGGGCTAGCGGTGGACCTAGCACAGATACGCAGTATTTT.

The chain employs TRBV7-2 and TRBJ1-4, with D perhaps TRBD1 (5 bases). CDR3 size: 14 residues. Trimming pared 3 bases from V and 8 bases from J, leaving 13 bases between. Germline V gives CDR1 SGHTA, CDR2 FQGNSA. In nucleotides, the CDR3 is TGTGCCAGCAGCTTTAACCGGGACTCGGAAAAACTGTTTTTT. Translating gives CASSFNRDSEKLFF.

J is TRBJ1-5 and V is TRBV7-2, with 8 bases identical to TRBD1. Per germline, CDR1 SGHTA and CDR2 FQGNSA. V was clipped by 7 bases and J by 7 bases; unmatched bases: 6. CDR3 length: 13 residues. Written as DNA, the CDR3 is TGTGCCAGCACCCTGACAGGGGTCCAGCCCCAGCATTTT. This sequence encodes CASTLTGVQPQHF. Supplemented by reference TRBV7-2 and TRBJ1-5, the full variable domain reads GAGVSQSPSNKVTEKGKDVELRCDPISGHTALYWYRQSLGQGLEFLIYFQGNSAPDKSGLPSDRFSAERTGGSVSTLTIQRTQQEDSAVYLCASTLTGVQPQHFGDGTRLSIL.

This rearrangement joins TRBV7-2 to TRBJ2-5; D not certain. In germline, CDR1 is SGHTA, CDR2 FQGNSA. The ends were cut back, 1 base at V and 11 bases at J, with 17 bases in the middle. The CDR3 has 14 amino acids. The CDR3 reads CASSLGLTVAEQYF. In DNA, the CDR3 is TGTGCCAGCAGCTTAGGACTCACCGTGGCGGAGCAGTACTTC. Supplemented by reference TRBV7-2 and TRBJ2-5, the full variable domain reads GAGVSQSPSNKVTEKGKDVELRCDPISGHTALYWYRQSLGQGLEFLIYFQGNSAPDKSGLPSDRFSAERTGGSVSTLTIQRTQQEDSAVYLCASSLGLTVAEQYFGPGTRLLVL.

This sequence joins TRBV20-1 and TRBJ1-2, with 9 positions matching TRBD1. Germline trimming cut 6 bases from V and 2 bases from J; bases unmatched to any gene: 7. This CDR3 is built from 14 residues. The V gene's germline CDR1 is DFQATT and CDR2 SNEGSKA (reference sequence). The CDR3 DNA follows: TGCAGTGCGGAACCGGGACAGGGCAACTATGGCTACACCTTC. Its translation: CSAEPGQGNYGYTF.